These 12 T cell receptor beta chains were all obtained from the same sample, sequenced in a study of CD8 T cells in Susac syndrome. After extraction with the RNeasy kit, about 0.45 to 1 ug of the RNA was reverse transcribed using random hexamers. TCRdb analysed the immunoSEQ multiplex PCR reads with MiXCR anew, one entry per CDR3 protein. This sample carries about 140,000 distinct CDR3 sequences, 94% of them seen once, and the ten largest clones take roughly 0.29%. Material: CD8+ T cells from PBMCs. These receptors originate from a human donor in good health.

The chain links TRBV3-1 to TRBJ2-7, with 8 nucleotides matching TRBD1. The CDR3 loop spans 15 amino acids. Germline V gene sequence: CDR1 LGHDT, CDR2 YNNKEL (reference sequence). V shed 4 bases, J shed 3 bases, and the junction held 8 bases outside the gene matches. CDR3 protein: CASSPRPGGIYEQYF. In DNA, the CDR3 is TGTGCCAGCAGCCCGCGTCCAGGGGGCATCTACGAGCAGTACTTC.

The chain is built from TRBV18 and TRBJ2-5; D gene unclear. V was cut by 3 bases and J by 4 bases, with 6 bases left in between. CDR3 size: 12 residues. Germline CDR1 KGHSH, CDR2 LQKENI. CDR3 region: CASSPLGETQYF. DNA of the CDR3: TGTGCCAGCTCACCTTTGGGAGAGACCCAGTACTTC.

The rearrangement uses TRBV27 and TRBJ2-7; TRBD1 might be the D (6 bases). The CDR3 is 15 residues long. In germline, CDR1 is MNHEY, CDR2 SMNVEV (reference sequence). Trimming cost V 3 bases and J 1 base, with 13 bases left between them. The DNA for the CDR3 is TGTGCCAGCAGTTTGTTGAGACAGGAATCCTACGAGCAGTACTTC. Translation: CASSLLRQESYEQYF.

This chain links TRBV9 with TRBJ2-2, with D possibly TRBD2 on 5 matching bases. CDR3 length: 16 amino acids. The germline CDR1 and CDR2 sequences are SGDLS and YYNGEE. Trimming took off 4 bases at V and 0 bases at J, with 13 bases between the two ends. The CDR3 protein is CASSPERVPNTGELFF. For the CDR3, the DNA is TGTGCCAGCAGCCCAGAGAGGGTTCCGAACACCGGGGAGCTGTTTTTT.

This chain's CDR3 is CSALGQARTEAFF. The CDR3 DNA follows: TGCAGTGCCCTGGGACAGGCAAGGACTGAAGCTTTCTTT. The chain combines TRBV20-1 with TRBJ1-1, with 8 bases matching TRBD1. The CDR3 extends over 13 amino acids. With V trimmed by 6 bases and J by 5 bases, 8 bases remained unmatched. CDR1 DFQATT and CDR2 SNEGSKA come from the germline V gene (reference sequence).

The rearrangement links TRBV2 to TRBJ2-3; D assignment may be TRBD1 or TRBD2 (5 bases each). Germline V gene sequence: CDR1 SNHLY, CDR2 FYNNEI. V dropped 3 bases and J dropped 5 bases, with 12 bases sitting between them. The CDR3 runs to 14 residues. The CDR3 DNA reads TGTGCCAGCAGTGAGACGGGGACGCAAGATACGCAGTATTTT. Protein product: CASSETGTQDTQYF.

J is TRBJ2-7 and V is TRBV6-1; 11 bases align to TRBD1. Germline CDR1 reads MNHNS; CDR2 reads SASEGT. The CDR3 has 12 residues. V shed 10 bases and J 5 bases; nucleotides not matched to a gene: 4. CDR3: CATRTGGDEQYF. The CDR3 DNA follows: TGTGCCACCCGGACAGGGGGCGACGAGCAGTACTTC.

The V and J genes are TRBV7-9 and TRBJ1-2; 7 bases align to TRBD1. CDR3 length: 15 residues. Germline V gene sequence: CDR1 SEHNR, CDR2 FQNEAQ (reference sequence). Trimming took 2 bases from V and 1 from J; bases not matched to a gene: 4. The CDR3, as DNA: TGTGCCAGCAGCTTACGGGACAGTAGTAACTATGGCTACACCTTC. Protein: CASSLRDSSNYGYTF.

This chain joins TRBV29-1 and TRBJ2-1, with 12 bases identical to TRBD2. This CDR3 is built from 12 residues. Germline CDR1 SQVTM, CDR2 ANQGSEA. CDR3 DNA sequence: TGCAGTGGACTAGCGGGACACAATGAGCAGTTCTTC. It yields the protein CSGLAGHNEQFF.

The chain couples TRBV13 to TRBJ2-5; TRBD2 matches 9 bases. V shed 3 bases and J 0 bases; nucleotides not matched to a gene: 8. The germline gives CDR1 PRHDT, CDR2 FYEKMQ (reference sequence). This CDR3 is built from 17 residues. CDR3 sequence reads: CASSFRAGGPDQETQYF. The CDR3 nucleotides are TGTGCCAGCAGCTTTCGGGCGGGAGGGCCGGACCAAGAGACCCAGTACTTC.

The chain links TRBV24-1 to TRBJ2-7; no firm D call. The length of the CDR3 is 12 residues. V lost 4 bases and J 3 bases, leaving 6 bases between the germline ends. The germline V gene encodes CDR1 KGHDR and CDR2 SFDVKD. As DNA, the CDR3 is TGTGCCACCAGTGACTCCAACTACGAGCAGTACTTC. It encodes CATSDSNYEQYF.

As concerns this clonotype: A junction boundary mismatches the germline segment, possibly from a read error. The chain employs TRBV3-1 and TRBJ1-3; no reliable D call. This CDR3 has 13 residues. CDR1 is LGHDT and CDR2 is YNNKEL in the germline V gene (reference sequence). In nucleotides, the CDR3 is TGTGCCAGCAGCCTCAGAGTGGGAAACACCATAAATTTT. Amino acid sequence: CASSLRVGNTINF.